This TCR beta chain was obtained from a study of cytomegalovirus exposure and HLA in healthy donors. Whole-study results and caveats: Follow-up analysis later connected one missense variant in DCLRE1C with trimming of TCR beta V- and J-genes. The only immune exposure information that was available was CMV serostatus. Later on, an analysis found that several of the most significant clusters appeared to be linked to common viral pathogens, which included parvovirus B19. Using a false discovery rate of 0.05, a later analysis showed that 15,000 to 20,000 TCR beta sequences were associated with HLA alleles.

Worth noting for this clone: The antigen remains undetermined.

The PCR had 60 Vbeta and 13 Jbeta primers. Assay: immunoSEQ multiplex PCR; the TCRdb copy retains only in-frame clones and omits some. Among fewer than 150,000 clones listed, roughly 75% were seen once. Germline CDR1 is MNHEY and CDR2 is SVGAGI. The V segment lost 6 bases and the J segment 4 bases; nucleotides outside the gene matches: 6. The CDR3 sequence is 14 residues long. The sequencing input was PBMCs. This TCR came from a man younger than 45 in good health. The chain recombines TRBV6-5 with TRBJ2-3; 8 bases line up with TRBD2. The CDR3: CASRILAGSDTQYF. The CDR3 DNA reads as TGTGCCAGCAGGATCCTAGCGGGCTCAGATACGCAGTATTTT.